A selection of T cell receptor beta chains follows, all from one sample in a study of cytomegalovirus exposure and HLA in healthy donors. Assay: immunoSEQ multiplex PCR; the TCRdb copy retains only in-frame clones and omits some. Altogether more than 95,000 clones are present, around 79% being singletons, with the ten largest covering 14%. What was sequenced was PBMCs. These receptors came from a woman aged 70-85 years in good health and CMV-seropositive. Each CDR3 is given with its conserved first and last residue. A D gene is named only where the DNA matches it firmly. Size is omitted from some rows. Given values are once, few, many or a class for expanded clones.

V gene	D gene	clone size	J gene	CDR3 protein	CDR3 DNA
TRBV19	.	.	TRBJ2-7	CASSIDRGDEQYF	TGTGCCAGTAGTATAGACAGGGGCGACGAGCAGTACTTC
TRBV5-1	.	.	TRBJ1-2	CASSLAGRGGYTF	TGCGCCAGCAGCTTGGCGGGCAGGGGCGGCTACACCTTC
TRBV5-1	TRBD1	.	TRBJ1-4	CASSLLTGATTNEKLFF	TGCGCCAGCAGCCTACTAACAGGGGCCACAACTAATGAAAAACTGTTTTTT
TRBV30	TRBD2	.	TRBJ2-1	CAWSAGLDNEQFF	TGTGCCTGGAGTGCGGGACTAGACAATGAGCAGTTCTTC
TRBV11-2	.	.	TRBJ1-1	CASSADRNTEAFF	TGTGCCAGCAGCGCCGACAGGAACACTGAAGCTTTCTTT
TRBV18	TRBD2	.	TRBJ2-3	CASSPPTSGQGDTQYF	TGTGCCAGCTCACCACCGACTAGCGGGCAGGGGGATACGCAGTATTTT
TRBV6-6	TRBD1	.	TRBJ2-2	CASKWDRTNTGELFF	TGTGCCAGCAAGTGGGACAGGACGAACACCGGGGAGCTGTTTTTT
TRBV5-4	.	.	TRBJ2-5	CASSLSQAVRETQYF	TGTGCCAGCAGCTTGAGTCAGGCAGTTAGGGAGACCCAGTACTTC
TRBV12-5	TRBD1	.	TRBJ1-1	CASGGSSHTEAFF	TGTGCTTCAGGGGGCAGCAGCCACACTGAAGCTTTCTTT
TRBV28	TRBD1	.	TRBJ1-4	CATGTGQGDEKLFF	TGTGCCACCGGGACGGGGCAGGGGGATGAAAAACTGTTTTTT
TRBV13	TRBD2	.	TRBJ2-1	CASSPEPGTSGSNNEQFF	TGTGCCAGCAGCCCAGAGCCCGGGACTAGCGGGAGCAACAATGAGCAGTTCTTC
TRBV27	.	.	TRBJ1-5	CASSSHRDQPQHF	TGTGCCAGCAGTTCCCACCGGGATCAGCCCCAGCATTTT
TRBV4-1	.	.	TRBJ2-2	CASSQEGGLGTRANTGELFF	TGCGCCAGCAGCCAAGAAGGAGGTCTGGGAACACGTGCGAACACCGGGGAGCTGTTTTTT
TRBV7-2	TRBD1	.	TRBJ1-5	CASSLGVRGLDQPQHF	TGTGCCAGCAGCTTAGGTGTAAGGGGGCTGGATCAGCCCCAGCATTTT
TRBV18	.	.	TRBJ1-1	CASSSLRDTEAFF	TGTGCCAGCTCATCTCTACGGGATACTGAAGCTTTCTTT
TRBV6-1	TRBD1	.	TRBJ1-4	CASIAPGQRNEKLFF	TGTGCCAGCATTGCCCCGGGACAGCGTAATGAAAAACTGTTTTTT
TRBV28	TRBD1	.	TRBJ1-1	CASSVDRTAFF	TGTGCCAGCAGCGTGGACAGGACAGCTTTCTTT
TRBV13	TRBD2	.	TRBJ2-1	CASSLGTSGGAGDEQFF	TGTGCCAGCAGCCTAGGGACTAGCGGGGGGGCCGGAGATGAGCAGTTCTTC
TRBV4-3	.	.	TRBJ2-6	CASSQERQGSPSGANVLTF	TGCGCCAGCAGCCAAGAGCGGCAGGGATCCCCCTCTGGGGCCAACGTCCTGACTTTC
TRBV27	TRBD1	.	TRBJ2-7	CASSLRVGDRASYEQYF	TGTGCCAGCAGTTTACGGGTCGGGGACAGGGCCAGCTACGAGCAGTACTTC
TRBV5-1	.	.	TRBJ1-4	CASSPAGDEKLFF	TGCGCCAGCAGCCCCGCAGGGGACGAAAAACTGTTTTTT
TRBV27	TRBD1	.	TRBJ1-2	CASSLQGAQGYTF	TGTGCCAGCAGCTTACAGGGGGCCCAGGGCTACACCTTC
TRBV14	.	.	TRBJ2-3	CASSRRRLVILDTQYF	TGTGCCAGCAGCCGGCGGAGACTAGTTATTTTAGATACGCAGTATTTT
TRBV5-1	TRBD1	.	TRBJ2-5	CASSPGDRETQYF	TGCGCCAGCAGCCCTGGGGACAGGGAGACCCAGTACTTC
TRBV6-6	.	once	TRBJ1-2	CASSYSRAADYGYTF	TGTGCCAGCAGTTACTCGAGGGCGGCTGACTATGGCTACACCTTC
TRBV5-5	TRBD1	.	TRBJ1-2	CASRTSGQGFFANYGYTF	TGTGCCAGCAGGACTAGCGGACAGGGCTTTTTCGCTAACTATGGCTACACCTTC
TRBV30	TRBD1	.	TRBJ1-2	CARSQGGYGYTF	TGTGCCCGCTCACAGGGGGGATATGGCTACACCTTC
TRBV7-3	TRBD2	few	TRBJ2-3	CASSAGGTSGPANTQYF	TGTGCCAGCAGCGCGGGGGGGACTAGCGGCCCCGCGAATACGCAGTATTTT
TRBV7-2	.	.	TRBJ1-1	CASSLVGGVNTEAFF	TGTGCCAGCAGCTTAGTAGGGGGGGTGAACACTGAAGCTTTCTTT
TRBV6-5	.	.	TRBJ1-1	CASRVNGGTEAFF	TGTGCCAGCCGGGTTAACGGGGGTACTGAAGCTTTCTTT
TRBV7-9	.	.	TRBJ2-3	CASSQSGPTDTQYF	TGTGCCAGCAGCCAGTCGGGTCCCACAGATACGCAGTATTTT
TRBV19	TRBD1	.	TRBJ1-5	CASSIPTGGAAQPQHF	TGTGCCAGTAGTATACCGACAGGGGGCGCAGCTCAGCCCCAGCATTTT
TRBV27	TRBD2	.	TRBJ2-1	CASSFLGLAGGSTYNEQFF	TGTGCCAGCAGTTTTTTGGGACTAGCGGGAGGTAGCACCTACAATGAGCAGTTCTTC
TRBV10-2	TRBD2	.	TRBJ2-1	CASRVPSSGAGEQFF	TGCGCCAGCAGGGTCCCCTCTAGCGGGGCGGGTGAGCAGTTCTTC
TRBV2	.	once	TRBJ2-2	CASSALTGELFF	TGTGCCAGCAGTGCCCTCACCGGGGAGCTGTTTTTT
TRBV9	TRBD2	.	TRBJ2-7	CASSVGSGGSYEQYF	TGTGCCAGCAGCGTAGGCAGCGGGGGCTCCTACGAGCAGTACTTC
TRBV4-3	.	.	TRBJ2-6	CASSLGQTGANVLTF	TGCGCCAGCAGTCTCGGACAGACTGGGGCCAACGTCCTGACTTTC
TRBV2	.	.	TRBJ2-7	CASKVDRPGHEQYF	TGTGCCAGCAAGGTCGACAGACCGGGCCACGAGCAGTACTTC
TRBV28	.	.	TRBJ2-1	CASLLGGYNEQFF	TGTGCCAGCCTCCTCGGTGGCTACAATGAGCAGTTCTTC
TRBV9	.	.	TRBJ2-2	CASSVISGAGELFF	TGTGCCAGCAGCGTAATCTCAGGCGCCGGGGAGCTGTTTTTT